This TCR beta chain appears in the sequencing data of a study of blood T cell repertoires in COVID-19. Study overall: Acute-phase and convalescent COVID-19 samples originated in the United States, Italy and Spain. PBMCs, B-cell-depleted T cells, or T cells provided the cDNA or gDNA that made up the material.

This clone has just one count. Methods used by the authors: For nucleated cells, counts were estimated from reference gene primer amplification. The method was immunoSEQ multiplex PCR; TCRdb's version includes in-frame clones alone and lacks a portion of them. That table gives V, J and clone size, and the DNA gave D and trimming. In the table there are about 110,000 clones, about 88% of which are singletons. This clonotype was obtained from a human donor in a cohort sampled during active COVID-19. Sequencing input: peripheral blood.

CDR3 protein: CASSLGGGNYNEQFF. In nucleotides, the CDR3 is TGTGCCAGCAGCTTAGGCGGGGGGAACTACAATGAGCAGTTCTTC. This chain connects TRBV7-3 to TRBJ2-1; 8 positions match TRBD2. V gave up 2 bases and J gave up 3 bases; unmatched junction bases: 3. The CDR3 runs to 15 residues. Germline V gene data show CDR1 as SGHTA and CDR2 as FQGTGA.